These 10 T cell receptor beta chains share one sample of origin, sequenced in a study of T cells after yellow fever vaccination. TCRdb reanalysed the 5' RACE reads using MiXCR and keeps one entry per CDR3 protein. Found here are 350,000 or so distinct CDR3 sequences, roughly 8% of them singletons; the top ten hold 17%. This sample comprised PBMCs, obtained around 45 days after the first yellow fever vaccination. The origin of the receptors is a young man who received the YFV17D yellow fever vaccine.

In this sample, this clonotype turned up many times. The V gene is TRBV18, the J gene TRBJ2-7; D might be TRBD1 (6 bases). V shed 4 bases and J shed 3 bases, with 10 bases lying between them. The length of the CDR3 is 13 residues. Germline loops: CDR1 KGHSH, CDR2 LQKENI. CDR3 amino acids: CASSQRTDYEQYF. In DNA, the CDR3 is TGTGCCAGCTCACAGAGGACAGACTACGAGCAGTACTTC.

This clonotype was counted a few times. Written as DNA, the CDR3 is TGTGCCAGCAGTTTTTCAAACCAGGAAGCTTTCTTT. Encoded protein: CASSFSNQEAFF. V is TRBV6-6 and J is TRBJ1-1, with D uncertain. This CDR3 has 12 residues. Germline V gives CDR1 MNHNY, CDR2 SVGAGI (reference sequence). V lost 4 bases and J 8 bases, leaving 11 bases between the germline ends.

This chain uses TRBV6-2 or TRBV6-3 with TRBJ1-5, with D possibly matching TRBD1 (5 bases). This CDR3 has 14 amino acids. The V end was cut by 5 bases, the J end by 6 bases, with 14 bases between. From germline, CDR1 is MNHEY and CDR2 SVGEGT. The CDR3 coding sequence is TGTGCCAGCAGTCCTGACCTGAGGGGTCAGCCCCAGCATTTT. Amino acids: CASSPDLRGQPQHF.

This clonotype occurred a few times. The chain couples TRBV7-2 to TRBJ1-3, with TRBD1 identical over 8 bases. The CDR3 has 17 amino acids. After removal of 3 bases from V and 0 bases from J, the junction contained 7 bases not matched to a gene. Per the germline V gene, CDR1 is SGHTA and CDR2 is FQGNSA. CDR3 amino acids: CASSFGQGELSGNTIYF. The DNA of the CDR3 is TGTGCCAGCAGCTTTGGACAGGGCGAACTCTCTGGAAACACCATATATTTT.

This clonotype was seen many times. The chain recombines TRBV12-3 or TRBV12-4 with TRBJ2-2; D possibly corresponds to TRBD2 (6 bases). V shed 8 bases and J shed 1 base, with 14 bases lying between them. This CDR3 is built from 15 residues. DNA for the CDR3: TGTGCCAGCGCTTCGGGGGTCGGGAACACCGGGGAGCTGTTTTTT. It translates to CASASGVGNTGELFF.

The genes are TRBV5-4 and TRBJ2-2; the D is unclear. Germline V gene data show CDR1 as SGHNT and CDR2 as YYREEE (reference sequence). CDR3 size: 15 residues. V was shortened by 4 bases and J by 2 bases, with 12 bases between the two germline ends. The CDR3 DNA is TGTGCCAGCAGCGCCGCGGCTTTCAACACCGGGGAGCTGTTTTTT. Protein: CASSAAAFNTGELFF.

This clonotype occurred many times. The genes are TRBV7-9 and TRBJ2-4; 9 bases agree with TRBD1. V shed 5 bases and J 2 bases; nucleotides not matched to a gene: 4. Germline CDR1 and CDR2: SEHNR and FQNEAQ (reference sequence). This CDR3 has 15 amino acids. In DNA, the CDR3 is TGTGCCAGCAGCCGGACAGGGGAGACCAAAAACATTCAGTACTTC. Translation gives CASSRTGETKNIQYF.

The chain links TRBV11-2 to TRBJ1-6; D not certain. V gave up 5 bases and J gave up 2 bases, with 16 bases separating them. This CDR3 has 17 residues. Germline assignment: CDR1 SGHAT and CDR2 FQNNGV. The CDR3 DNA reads TGTGCCAGCAGCCCCCGTCCCGGGTTGGCCTATAATTCACCCCTCCACTTT. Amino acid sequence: CASSPRPGLAYNSPLHF.

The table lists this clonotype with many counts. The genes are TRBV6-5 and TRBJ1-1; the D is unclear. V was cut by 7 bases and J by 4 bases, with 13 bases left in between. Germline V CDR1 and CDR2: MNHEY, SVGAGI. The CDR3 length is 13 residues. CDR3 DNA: TGTGCCAGCATCTTTCGTGCGGGCACTGAAGCTTTCTTT. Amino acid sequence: CASIFRAGTEAFF.

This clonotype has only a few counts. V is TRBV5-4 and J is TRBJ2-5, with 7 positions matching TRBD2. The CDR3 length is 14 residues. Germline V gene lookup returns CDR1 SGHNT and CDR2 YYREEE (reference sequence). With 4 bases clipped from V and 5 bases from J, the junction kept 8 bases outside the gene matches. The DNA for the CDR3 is TGTGCCAGCAGCGTGCGCGGGGGAACGGAGACCCAGTACTTC. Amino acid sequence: CASSVRGGTETQYF. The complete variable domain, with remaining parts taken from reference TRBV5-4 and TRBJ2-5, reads ETGVTQSPTHLIKTRGQQVTLRCSSQSGHNTVSWYQQALGQGPQFIFQYYREEENGRGNFPPRFSGLQFPNYSSELNVNALELDDSALYLCASSVRGGTETQYFGPGTRLLVL.